These 14 T cell receptor beta chains came from one sample sequenced in a study of low-dose radiotherapy and immunotherapy resistance in tumors. TRAV and TRBV primers primed cDNA for both TCRalpha and TCRbeta. The authors ran 15 to 20 PCR cycles to amplify TCRs with a constant-region primer and V-primer adapter. TCRdb analysed the reads with MiXCR anew, one entry per CDR3 protein. In the table there are roughly 14,000 distinct CDR3 sequences, more than 50% of which are singletons. Receptors were obtained from a human donor with advanced metastatic prostate, ovarian, gallbladder or colorectal cancer (not recorded which). This table probably holds off-target reads from a library built for another chain.

V and J are TRBV11-1 and TRBJ2-7; the D is unclear. Per germline, CDR1 SGHAT and CDR2 FQDESV (reference sequence). The CDR3 totals 14 residues. V shed 4 bases and J shed 6 bases, with 16 bases lying between them. The CDR3: CASSWRYETPEQYF. The CDR3 coding sequence is TGTGCCAGCAGCTGGCGTTATGAGACTCCCGAGCAGTACTTC. The full variable domain, its missing parts supplied by reference TRBV11-1 and TRBJ2-7, is EAEVAQSPRYKITEKSQAVAFWCDPISGHATLYWYRQILGQGPELLVQFQDESVVDDSQLPKDRFSAERLKGVDSTLKIQPAELGDSAMYLCASSWRYETPEQYFGPGTRLTVT.

This clonotype was seen just once. The V call is TRBV27, the J call TRBJ1-1; D uncertain. Trimming took off 8 bases at V and 11 bases at J, with 18 bases between the two ends. The CDR3 covers 12 residues. Germline CDR1 and CDR2: MNHEY and SMNVEV (reference sequence). The CDR3 bases are TGTGCCAGCCTATCCGGCTCCGGGAGGGCTTTCTTT. This translates into CASLSGSGRAFF.

This clonotype turned up a few times. The chain links TRBV6-2 or TRBV6-3 to TRBJ2-5, with TRBD2 matching over 10 bases. The J segment lost 4 bases and the V segment lost 6 bases, leaving 8 bases of the junction unmatched. Per germline, CDR1 MNHEY and CDR2 SVGEGT. CDR3 length: 15 amino acids. CDR3 residues: CASRIAGGEGETQYF. Here the CDR3 DNA reads TGTGCCAGCAGAATAGCGGGAGGCGAGGGAGAGACCCAGTACTTC.

This chain uses TRBV7-2 with TRBJ1-5; 10 nucleotides line up with TRBD1. CDR3 length: 17 residues. Germline CDR1 is SGHTA and CDR2 is FQGNSA. Losses at the gene ends were 0 bases for V and 6 bases for J; bases not matched to a gene: 8. DNA for the CDR3: TGTGCCAGCAGCTTAGCTTGGCAGGGACAGGGGACTCAGCCCCAGCATTTT. This encodes CASSLAWQGQGTQPQHF.

The sample holds a few counts of this clonotype. The gene calls are TRBV28 and TRBJ1-1; D uncertain. CDR1 and CDR2 (germline): MDHEN, SYDVKM. The CDR3 has 13 amino acids. V lost 7 bases and J 6 bases, leaving 15 bases between the germline ends. The CDR3 sequence is CASKYTSRAEAFF. The CDR3 DNA sequence: TGTGCCAGCAAGTATACCAGTAGGGCTGAAGCTTTCTTT. Using reference TRBV28 and TRBJ1-1 for the parts outside the CDR3, the full variable domain is DVKVTQSSRYLVKRTGEKVFLECVQDMDHENMFWYRQDPGLGLRLIYFSYDVKMKEKGDIPEGYSVSREKKERFSLILESASTNQTSMYLCASKYTSRAEAFFGQGTRLTVV.

In this sample, this clonotype turned up a few times. The genes are TRBV9 and TRBJ2-1; D is perhaps TRBD2 (6 bases). The CDR3 loop spans 15 amino acids. Trimming stripped 0 bases from V and 8 bases from J, with 15 bases between. CDR1 and CDR2 from the germline V gene are SGDLS and YYNGEE. CDR3 coding DNA: TGTGCCAGCAGCGTAGTCCCAGGGCCGGGGGATGAGCAGTTCTTC. The encoded protein is CASSVVPGPGDEQFF.

The rearrangement uses TRBV26 and TRBJ1-2; the table assigns TRBD1, which was not confirmed against the DNA. TRBV26 is listed as a pseudogene. This CDR3 is 13 amino acids long. CDR3: CASRQTGGYGYTF. CDR3 coding DNA: TGTGCCAGCAGACAAACAGGGGGCTATGGCTACACCTTC.

The chain combines TRBV12-3 or TRBV12-4 with TRBJ1-5, with 7 bases that match TRBD1. The CDR3 has 14 amino acids. Unmatched junction bases numbered 6, after V lost 8 bases and J lost 2 bases. CDR3 DNA sequence: TGTGCCAGCGCTGACAGGGTAGGCAATCAGCCCCAGCATTTT. Its protein product is CASADRVGNQPQHF.

The CDR3 protein is CASITGSFQNIQYF. In DNA, the CDR3 is TGTGCCAGCATCACCGGGAGTTTCCAAAACATTCAGTACTTC. The V gene is TRBV6-8, the J gene TRBJ2-4, with D possibly being TRBD2 (6 bases). Germline V gene lookup returns CDR1 MNHGY and CDR2 SAAAGT. The CDR3 length is 14 residues. Trimming stripped 7 bases from V and 5 bases from J, with 15 bases between.

This chain links TRBV29-1 with TRBJ2-2; D is possibly TRBD1 (6 bases). The V gene's germline CDR1 is SQVTM and CDR2 ANQGSEA. Trimming shortened V by 2 bases and J by 6 bases, and 13 bases separated the two germline ends. The CDR3 has 14 amino acids. CDR3 sequence (DNA): TGCAGCGTTGAAACAGGGATTATCTCCGGGGAGCTGTTTTTT. It specifies CSVETGIISGELFF.

This clonotype was found once. The chain couples TRBV12-3 or TRBV12-4 to TRBJ2-7; 7 bases fit TRBD1. V gave up 6 bases and J gave up 2 bases; unmatched junction bases: 10. The CDR3 runs to 15 residues. The CDR3 here is CASRATGYGAYEQYF. The CDR3 bases are TGTGCCAGCAGAGCGACAGGGTATGGAGCCTACGAGCAGTACTTC.

This chain uses TRBV6-5 with TRBJ2-1, with 10 bases identical to TRBD2. Germline-derived CDR1 and CDR2 are MNHEY and SVGAGI. This CDR3 region has 17 residues. Germline trimming cut 0 bases from V and 2 bases from J; bases unmatched to any gene: 4. As DNA, the CDR3 is TGTGCCAGCAGTTACTCGCTAGCGGGAGCACCCTACAATGAGCAGTTCTTC. Protein sequence: CASSYSLAGAPYNEQFF.

The CDR3 is CASSLLSRGGGRNEQFF. The CDR3 DNA follows: TGTGCCAGCAGCTTATTATCTAGGGGAGGTGGGCGCAATGAGCAGTTCTTC. J is TRBJ2-1 and V is TRBV7-3; a weak D match, TRBD2 (6 bases). CDR3 size: 17 residues. V was pared by 2 bases and J by 6 bases, with 20 bases between. Germline loops: CDR1 SGHTA, CDR2 FQGTGA.

This clonotype was seen once. The J gene is TRBJ2-3, the V gene TRBV4-3; no reliable D call. Trimming took off 0 bases at V and 3 bases at J, with 13 bases between the two ends. The V gene's germline CDR1 is LGHNA and CDR2 YSLEER. The CDR3 consists of 16 residues. The CDR3 here is CASSQDRSRPTDTQYF. Written as DNA, the CDR3 is TGCGCCAGCAGCCAAGATCGCAGTAGACCAACAGATACGCAGTATTTT.